A selection of T cell receptor beta chains follows, all from one sample in a study of blood T cell repertoires in COVID-19. Assay: immunoSEQ multiplex PCR; the TCRdb copy retains only in-frame clones and omits some. Of around 100,000 clones listed, approximately 88% are singletons. Sample: peripheral blood. The source is a human donor in a cohort sampled during active COVID-19. CDR3s include the opening cysteine and the closing phenylalanine or tryptophan. The order of the fields is clone size, J gene, D gene, V gene, CDR3 DNA, CDR3 protein. A D gene is named only where the DNA matches it firmly. Size values are once, few and many counts, or a class for expanded clones, and some rows have none.

clone size: NA
J gene: TRBJ1-4
D gene: NA
V gene: TRBV10-3
CDR3 DNA: TGTGCCACCAAGAGGGGGACAACTAATGAAAAACTGTTTTTT
CDR3 protein: CATKRGTTNEKLFF

clone size: NA
J gene: TRBJ2-5
D gene: TRBD2
V gene: TRBV20-1
CDR3 DNA: TGCAGTGCTAGTGGAGCGGGGGGTTCCCAAGAGACCCAGTACTTC
CDR3 protein: CSASGAGGSQETQYF

clone size: NA
J gene: TRBJ1-4
D gene: TRBD1
V gene: TRBV5-1
CDR3 DNA: TGCGCCAGCAGCCTTACAGGGGGGACTAATGAAAAACTGTTTTTT
CDR3 protein: CASSLTGGTNEKLFF

clone size: few
J gene: TRBJ1-5
D gene: NA
V gene: TRBV5-5
CDR3 DNA: TGTGCCAGCAGCCCCGATTCCTCGGGCAATCAGCCCCAGCATTTT
CDR3 protein: CASSPDSSGNQPQHF

clone size: NA
J gene: TRBJ1-2
D gene: NA
V gene: TRBV5-4
CDR3 DNA: TGTGCCAGCAGCCATCCAGGACAGTATGGCTACACCTTC
CDR3 protein: CASSHPGQYGYTF

clone size: NA
J gene: TRBJ2-3
D gene: TRBD2
V gene: TRBV4-2
CDR3 DNA: TGTGCCAGCAGCCCCGGGGGGTATGGCGCAGATACGCAGTATTTT
CDR3 protein: CASSPGGYGADTQYF

clone size: few
J gene: TRBJ1-2
D gene: NA
V gene: TRBV19
CDR3 DNA: TGTGCCAGTAGTATAAGCGCACAGGACGTCCACTATGGCTACACCTTC
CDR3 protein: CASSISAQDVHYGYTF

clone size: NA
J gene: TRBJ2-7
D gene: TRBD1
V gene: TRBV7-9
CDR3 DNA: TGTGCCAGCAGCTTAGGTTCTGGGACAGGGGGGGGCGAGCAGTACTTC
CDR3 protein: CASSLGSGTGGGEQYF

clone size: NA
J gene: TRBJ2-5
D gene: TRBD2
V gene: TRBV5-1
CDR3 DNA: TGCGCCAGCAGCTTTTTTACTAGCGGGGTTTCGGAGACCCAGTACTTC
CDR3 protein: CASSFFTSGVSETQYF

clone size: NA
J gene: TRBJ1-1
D gene: NA
V gene: TRBV5-1
CDR3 DNA: TGCGCCAGCAGCTCTAATTACGGAGGGACTGAAGCTTTCTTT
CDR3 protein: CASSSNYGGTEAFF

clone size: NA
J gene: TRBJ1-1
D gene: NA
V gene: TRBV5-1
CDR3 DNA: TGCGCCAGCAGCCCTTTTGCGGGTAAGGACACTGAAGCTTTCTTT
CDR3 protein: CASSPFAGKDTEAFF

clone size: NA
J gene: TRBJ1-1
D gene: NA
V gene: TRBV20-1
CDR3 DNA: TGCAGTGCCAACCCCGGCACTGAAGCTTTCTTT
CDR3 protein: CSANPGTEAFF

clone size: NA
J gene: TRBJ1-2
D gene: TRBD1
V gene: TRBV6-5
CDR3 DNA: TGTGCCAGCAGTCCGACAGGGCTCTATGGCTACACCTTC
CDR3 protein: CASSPTGLYGYTF

clone size: NA
J gene: TRBJ2-5
D gene: TRBD2
V gene: TRBV30
CDR3 DNA: TGTGCCTGGAGTGTAACGGGGGGGGAGACCCAGTACTTC
CDR3 protein: CAWSVTGGETQYF

clone size: NA
J gene: TRBJ1-1
D gene: NA
V gene: TRBV5-6
CDR3 DNA: TGTGCCAGCAGCTATAGGACACTACAGAACACTGAAGCTTTCTTT
CDR3 protein: CASSYRTLQNTEAFF

clone size: NA
J gene: TRBJ1-1
D gene: NA
V gene: TRBV15
CDR3 DNA: TGTGCCACCAGCAGAGTGGTGGGACACATAATGAACACTGAAGCTTTCTTT
CDR3 protein: CATSRVVGHIMNTEAFF

clone size: NA
J gene: TRBJ2-3
D gene: NA
V gene: TRBV3-1/TRBV3-2
CDR3 DNA: TGTGCCAGCAGCCAAGATATCAGGGTTAGAACAGATACGCAGTATTTT
CDR3 protein: CASSQDIRVRTDTQYF

clone size: NA
J gene: TRBJ1-4
D gene: NA
V gene: TRBV18
CDR3 DNA: TGTGCCAGCTCAAACACAGGCGGAACTAATGAAAAACTGTTTTTT
CDR3 protein: CASSNTGGTNEKLFF

clone size: NA
J gene: TRBJ2-7
D gene: NA
V gene: TRBV9
CDR3 DNA: TGTGCCAGCCGACGCCGGGGCTACGAGCAGTACTTC
CDR3 protein: CASRRRGYEQYF

clone size: NA
J gene: TRBJ1-6
D gene: NA
V gene: TRBV2
CDR3 DNA: TGTGCCAGCAGAAACAGGGCCAGCTCCTATAATTCACCCCTCCACTTT
CDR3 protein: CASRNRASSYNSPLHF

clone size: NA
J gene: TRBJ1-5
D gene: NA
V gene: TRBV7-2
CDR3 DNA: TGTGCCAGCAGCTTACAGGCACTCAATCAGCCCCAGCATTTT
CDR3 protein: CASSLQALNQPQHF

clone size: NA
J gene: TRBJ1-5
D gene: NA
V gene: TRBV7-7
CDR3 DNA: TGTGCCAGCAGCTCCCTTTGGGGCAGGGAGGGCAATCAGCCCCAGCATTTT
CDR3 protein: CASSSLWGREGNQPQHF

clone size: NA
J gene: TRBJ2-7
D gene: NA
V gene: TRBV5-6
CDR3 DNA: TGTGCCAGCAGTTCTTCCTACCAGGCTACCGACTCCTACGAGCAGTACTTC
CDR3 protein: CASSSSYQATDSYEQYF

clone size: NA
J gene: TRBJ2-5
D gene: TRBD2
V gene: TRBV5-4
CDR3 DNA: TGTGCCAGTAGACTAGCGGGGGCCCAAGAGACCCAGTACTTC
CDR3 protein: CASRLAGAQETQYF

clone size: NA
J gene: TRBJ2-1
D gene: NA
V gene: TRBV7-9
CDR3 DNA: TGTGCCAGCAGTCGAAACATCCGCTCCTACAATGAGCAGTTCTTC
CDR3 protein: CASSRNIRSYNEQFF

clone size: NA
J gene: TRBJ2-5
D gene: TRBD1
V gene: TRBV28
CDR3 DNA: TGTGCCAGCAGACAGGGGAACGAAGAGACCCAGTACTTC
CDR3 protein: CASRQGNEETQYF

clone size: NA
J gene: TRBJ2-7
D gene: TRBD1
V gene: TRBV7-8
CDR3 DNA: TGTGCCAGCAGCGCTAAACAGGGGCCCGCTTCCTACGAGCAGTACTTC
CDR3 protein: CASSAKQGPASYEQYF

clone size: NA
J gene: TRBJ2-1
D gene: TRBD2
V gene: TRBV5-4
CDR3 DNA: TGTGCCAGCACCTTATTCAAGCGGGGGGCGGGGAATGAGCAGTTCTTC
CDR3 protein: CASTLFKRGAGNEQFF

clone size: NA
J gene: TRBJ1-4
D gene: NA
V gene: TRBV19
CDR3 DNA: TGTGCCTCCGGGACTCTAAACGAAAAACTGTTTTTT
CDR3 protein: CASGTLNEKLFF

clone size: NA
J gene: TRBJ2-5
D gene: TRBD2
V gene: TRBV7-8
CDR3 DNA: TGTGCCAGCAGCTTATTTAGCGGGGGGATGGAGACCCAGTACTTC
CDR3 protein: CASSLFSGGMETQYF

clone size: NA
J gene: TRBJ2-7
D gene: TRBD1
V gene: TRBV9
CDR3 DNA: TGTGCCAGCAGCGTAGGGGGACAGGGATACGAGCAGTACTTC
CDR3 protein: CASSVGGQGYEQYF

clone size: NA
J gene: TRBJ2-1
D gene: NA
V gene: TRBV18
CDR3 DNA: TGTGCCAGCTCACCTTCCGCACAGGGTTCCAATGAGCAGTTCTTC
CDR3 protein: CASSPSAQGSNEQFF

clone size: NA
J gene: TRBJ2-6
D gene: NA
V gene: TRBV10-3
CDR3 DNA: TGTGCCATCAGTGAGGCCAGGGCCTCTGGGGCCAACGTCCTGACTTTC
CDR3 protein: CAISEARASGANVLTF

clone size: NA
J gene: TRBJ2-3
D gene: NA
V gene: TRBV7-9
CDR3 DNA: TGTGCCAGCAACAGAGGTCCCGGACAGACTCACGGAGATACGCAGTATTTT
CDR3 protein: CASNRGPGQTHGDTQYF

clone size: NA
J gene: TRBJ1-1
D gene: TRBD1
V gene: TRBV12-5
CDR3 DNA: TGTGCTAGTGGTCTAAAGGGGGCCAGGGACACTGAAGCTTTCTTT
CDR3 protein: CASGLKGARDTEAFF